This TCR beta chain was sequenced during a study of T cell responses to AZD1222 COVID-19 vaccine. Turning to this clone: The antigen is unknown.

Study-wide points: Repertoires were obtained solely post-peak T cell response.

Assay used: immunoSEQ multiplex PCR; TCRdb lists only in-frame clones, some missing. Of 250,000 to 300,000 clones in the sample, 94% were seen once. This specimen consisted of peripheral blood, obtained 28 days after the second AZD1222 dose. The origin of this receptor is an adult who received the AZD1222 COVID-19 vaccine.

CDR3 DNA: TGTGCCAGCAGCTTGCTGGCCCATTCCTCCTACAATGAGCAGTTCTTC. Its protein product is CASSLLAHSSYNEQFF. The chain carries TRBV11-3 and TRBJ2-1; no clear D. This CDR3 has 16 residues. Germline lookup yields CDR1 SGHNT and CDR2 YENEEA. The V end was cut by 3 bases, the J end by 0 bases, with 12 bases between.